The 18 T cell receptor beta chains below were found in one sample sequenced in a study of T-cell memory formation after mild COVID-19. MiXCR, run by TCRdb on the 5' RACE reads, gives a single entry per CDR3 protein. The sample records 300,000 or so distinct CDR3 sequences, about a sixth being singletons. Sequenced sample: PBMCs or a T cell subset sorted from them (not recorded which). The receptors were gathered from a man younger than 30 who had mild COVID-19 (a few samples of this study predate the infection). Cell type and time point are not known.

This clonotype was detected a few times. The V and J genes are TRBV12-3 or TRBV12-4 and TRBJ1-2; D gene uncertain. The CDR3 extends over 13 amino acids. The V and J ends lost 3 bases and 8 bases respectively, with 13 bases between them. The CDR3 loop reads CASSLPGKRGYTF. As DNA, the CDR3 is TGTGCCAGCAGTTTGCCGGGAAAGAGGGGCTACACCTTC.

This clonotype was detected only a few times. Here the CDR3 reads CASSRTRGSYNEQFF. For the CDR3, the DNA is TGTGCCAGCAGCCGGACACGGGGCTCCTACAATGAGCAGTTCTTC. V usage is TRBV12-3 or TRBV12-4 and J usage is TRBJ2-1, with D possibly called TRBD1 or TRBD2 (5 bases each). Trimming removed 6 bases at V and 0 bases at J, with 12 bases between. CDR3 length: 15 residues.

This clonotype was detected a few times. The chain's CDR3 is CSAREYPWSGTEAFF. The CDR3 DNA sequence: TGCAGTGCTAGAGAATACCCCTGGTCGGGCACTGAAGCTTTCTTT. V is TRBV20-1 and J is TRBJ1-1, with D uncertain. This CDR3 is 15 amino acids long. Per germline, CDR1 DFQATT and CDR2 SNEGSKA (reference sequence). V was cut by 0 bases and J by 4 bases, with 15 bases left in between.

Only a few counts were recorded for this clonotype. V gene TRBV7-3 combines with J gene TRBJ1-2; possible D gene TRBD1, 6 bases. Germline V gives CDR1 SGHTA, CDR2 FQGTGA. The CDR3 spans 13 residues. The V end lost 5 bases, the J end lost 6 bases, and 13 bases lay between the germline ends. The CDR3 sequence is CASSPGAGNGYTF. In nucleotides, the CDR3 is TGTGCCAGCAGCCCGGGGGCAGGGAATGGCTACACCTTC.

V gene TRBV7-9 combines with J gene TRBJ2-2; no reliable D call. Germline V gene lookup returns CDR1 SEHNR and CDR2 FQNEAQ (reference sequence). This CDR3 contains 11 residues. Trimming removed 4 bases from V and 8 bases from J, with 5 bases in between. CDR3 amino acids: CASSSQGELFF. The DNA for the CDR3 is TGTGCCAGCAGCTCTCAGGGGGAGCTGTTTTTT. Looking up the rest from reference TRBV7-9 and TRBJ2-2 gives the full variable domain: DTGVSQNPRHKITKRGQNVTFRCDPISEHNRLYWYRQTLGQGPEFLTYFQNEAQLEKSRLLSDRFSAERPKGSFSTLEIQRTEQGDSAMYLCASSSQGELFFGEGSRLTVL.

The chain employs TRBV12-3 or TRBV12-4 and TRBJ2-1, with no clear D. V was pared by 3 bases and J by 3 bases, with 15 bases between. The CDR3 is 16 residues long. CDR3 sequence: CASSFFLWQNYNEQFF. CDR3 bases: TGTGCCAGCAGTTTCTTCCTCTGGCAGAACTACAATGAGCAGTTCTTC.

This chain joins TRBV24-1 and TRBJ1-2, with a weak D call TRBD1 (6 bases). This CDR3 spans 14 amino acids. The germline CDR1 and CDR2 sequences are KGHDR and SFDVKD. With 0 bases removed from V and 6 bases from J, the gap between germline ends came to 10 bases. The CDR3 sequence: CATSDLLQGNGYTF. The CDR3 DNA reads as TGTGCCACCAGTGATTTGCTACAGGGAAATGGCTACACCTTC.

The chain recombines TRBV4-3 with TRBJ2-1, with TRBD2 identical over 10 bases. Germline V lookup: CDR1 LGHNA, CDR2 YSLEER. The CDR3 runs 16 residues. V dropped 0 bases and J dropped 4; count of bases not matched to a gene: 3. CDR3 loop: CASSQDKAGGYNEQFF. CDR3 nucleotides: TGCGCCAGCAGCCAAGATAAAGCGGGGGGGTACAATGAGCAGTTCTTC.

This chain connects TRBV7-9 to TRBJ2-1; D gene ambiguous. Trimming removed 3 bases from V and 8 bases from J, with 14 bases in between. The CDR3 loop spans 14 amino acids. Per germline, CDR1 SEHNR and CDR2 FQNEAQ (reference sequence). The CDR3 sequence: CASSFRSKDYEQFF. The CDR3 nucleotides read TGTGCCAGCAGCTTCCGGAGCAAAGACTATGAGCAGTTCTTC.

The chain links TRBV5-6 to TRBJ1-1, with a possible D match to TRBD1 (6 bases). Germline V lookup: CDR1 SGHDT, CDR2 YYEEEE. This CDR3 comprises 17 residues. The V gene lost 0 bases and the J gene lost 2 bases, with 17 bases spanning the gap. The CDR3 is CASSLASAARGNTEAFF. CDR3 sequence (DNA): TGTGCCAGCAGCTTGGCCTCTGCGGCCAGGGGAAACACTGAAGCTTTCTTT. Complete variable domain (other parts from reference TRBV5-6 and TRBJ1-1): DAGVTQSPTHLIKTRGQQVTLRCSPKSGHDTVSWYQQALGQGPQFIFQYYEEEERQRGNFPDRFSGHQFPNYSSELNVNALLLGDSALYLCASSLASAARGNTEAFFGQGTRLTVV.

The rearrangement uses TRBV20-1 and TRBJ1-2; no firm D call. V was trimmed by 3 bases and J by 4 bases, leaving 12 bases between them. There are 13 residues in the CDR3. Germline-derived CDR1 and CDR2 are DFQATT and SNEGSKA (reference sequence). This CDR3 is CSASRTAAYGYTF. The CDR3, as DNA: TGCAGTGCTAGCCGCACGGCGGCCTATGGCTACACCTTC.

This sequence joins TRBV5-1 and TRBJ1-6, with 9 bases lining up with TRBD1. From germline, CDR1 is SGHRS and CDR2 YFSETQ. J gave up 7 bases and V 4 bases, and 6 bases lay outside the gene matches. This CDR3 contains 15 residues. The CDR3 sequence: CASSGWTGANSPLHF. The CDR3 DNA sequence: TGCGCCAGCAGCGGCTGGACAGGGGCCAATTCACCCCTCCACTTT.

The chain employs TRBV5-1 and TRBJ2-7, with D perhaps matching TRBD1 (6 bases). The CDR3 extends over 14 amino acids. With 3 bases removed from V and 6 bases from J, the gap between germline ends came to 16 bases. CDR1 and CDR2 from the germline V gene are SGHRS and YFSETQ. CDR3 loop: CASSSQGWSGEQYF. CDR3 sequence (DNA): TGCGCCAGCAGCTCACAGGGTTGGTCTGGCGAGCAGTACTTC.

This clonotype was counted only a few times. CDR3 protein: CASSLGLTSGGGQETQYF. DNA of the CDR3: TGTGCCAGCAGCTTAGGCCTTACTAGCGGGGGGGGACAAGAGACCCAGTACTTC. The chain combines TRBV11-2 with TRBJ2-5; TRBD2 aligns across 13 bases. This CDR3 has 18 amino acids. In germline, CDR1 is SGHAT, CDR2 FQNNGV. The J segment lost 2 bases and the V segment lost 1 base, leaving 7 bases of the junction unmatched.

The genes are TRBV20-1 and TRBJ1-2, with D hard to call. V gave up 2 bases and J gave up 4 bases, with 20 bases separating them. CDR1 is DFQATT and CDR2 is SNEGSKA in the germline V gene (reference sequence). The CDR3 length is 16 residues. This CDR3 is CSARPGGVRWSYGYTF. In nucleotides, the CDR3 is TGCAGTGCTAGACCCGGCGGGGTCCGCTGGAGCTATGGCTACACCTTC.

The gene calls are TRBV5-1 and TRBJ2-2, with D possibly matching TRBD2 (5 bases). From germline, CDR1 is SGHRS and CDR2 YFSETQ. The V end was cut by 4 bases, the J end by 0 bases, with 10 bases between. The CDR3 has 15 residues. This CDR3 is CASSGGASNTGELFF. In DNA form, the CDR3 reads TGCGCCAGCAGCGGAGGAGCCTCGAACACCGGGGAGCTGTTTTTT. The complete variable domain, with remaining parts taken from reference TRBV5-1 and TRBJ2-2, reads KAGVTQTPRYLIKTRGQQVTLSCSPISGHRSVSWYQQTPGQGLQFLFEYFSETQRNKGNFPGRFSGRQFSNSRSEMNVSTLELGDSALYLCASSGGASNTGELFFGEGSRLTVL.

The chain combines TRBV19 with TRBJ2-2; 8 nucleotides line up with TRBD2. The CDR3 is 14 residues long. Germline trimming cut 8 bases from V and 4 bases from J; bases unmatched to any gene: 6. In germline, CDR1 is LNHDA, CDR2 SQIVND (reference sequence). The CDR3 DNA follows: TGTGCCAGTCCACTAGGGACTAGCACCGGGGAGCTGTTTTTT. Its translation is CASPLGTSTGELFF.

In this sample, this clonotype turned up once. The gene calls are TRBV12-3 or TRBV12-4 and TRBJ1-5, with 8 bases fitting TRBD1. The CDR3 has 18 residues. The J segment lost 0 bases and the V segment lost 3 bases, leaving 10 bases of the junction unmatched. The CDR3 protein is CASSLTGALRGSNQPQHF. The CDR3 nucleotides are TGTGCCAGCAGTTTGACAGGGGCTCTGCGGGGTAGCAATCAGCCCCAGCATTTT.